The TCR beta chain described here comes from a study of blood T cell repertoires in COVID-19. On the study more broadly: From the United States, Italy and Spain came samples of acute and convalescent COVID-19. PBMCs, B-cell-depleted T cells, or T cells provided the cDNA or gDNA that made up the material.

Original processing methods: Quantification of nucleated cells was approximated via reference gene primer amplification. Only in-frame clones appear in the TCRdb table, and some are missing; sequencing was by immunoSEQ multiplex PCR. From that table come the V and J calls and clone size; the DNA was used to work out D and trimming. The sample shows approximately 96,000 clones, around 85% of them seen only once. The V and J ends lost 10 bases and 3 bases respectively, with 13 bases between them. CDR3 length: 14 residues. Germline-derived CDR1 and CDR2 are SNHLY and FYNNEI. The gene calls are TRBV2 and TRBJ1-6, with a possible D match to TRBD1 (5 bases). The receptor was isolated from a woman over 75 with acute or convalescent COVID-19. The sample comprised peripheral blood. The CDR3 loop reads CAIQTVDYNSPLHF. The CDR3 bases are TGTGCCATACAGACAGTCGACTATAATTCACCCCTCCACTTT.